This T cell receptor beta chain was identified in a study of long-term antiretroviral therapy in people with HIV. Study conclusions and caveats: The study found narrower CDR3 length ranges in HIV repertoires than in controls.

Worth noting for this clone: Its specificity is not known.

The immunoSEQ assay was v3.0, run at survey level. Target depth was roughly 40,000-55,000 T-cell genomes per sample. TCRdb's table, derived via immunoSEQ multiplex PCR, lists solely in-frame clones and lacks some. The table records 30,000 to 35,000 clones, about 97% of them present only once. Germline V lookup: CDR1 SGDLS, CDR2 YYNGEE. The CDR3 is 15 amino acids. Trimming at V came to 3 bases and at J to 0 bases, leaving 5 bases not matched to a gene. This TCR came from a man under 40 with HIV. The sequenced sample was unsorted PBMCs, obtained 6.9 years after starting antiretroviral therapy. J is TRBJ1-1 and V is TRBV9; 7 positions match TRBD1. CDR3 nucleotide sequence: TGTGCCAGCAGCGCTACAGGGGACATGAACACTGAAGCTTTCTTT. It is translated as CASSATGDMNTEAFF.